This entry features one TCR beta chain sequence. This clone's antigen is unknown. Base qualities are not recorded, but no much larger clone differs from it by a single base. Distinct nucleotide sequences in the sample also encode this CDR3. The data originate from a study of Ad26.COV2.S vaccination and SARS-CoV-2 variants (dated by TCRdb to the early 2020s). In the study overall: Donors in the vaccine arm were drawn from COV1001, a phase I-IIa trial of Ad26.COV2.S in healthy adults that was multicentre, randomized, double-blind and placebo-controlled. Throughout the experiments and outcome assessment, investigators stayed blinded to trial group allocation. Trial participants were randomized into five groups of five, in which low-dose or high-dose Ad26.COV2.S was given once or twice, or placebo was given on both occasions. TCRbeta repertoire sequencing was used to assess the specificity and breadth of SARS-CoV-2-reactive T cell receptors after Ad26.COV2.S vaccination. The TCR-sequenced set comprised about 30 samples: approximately 19 Ad26.COV2.S vaccine recipients, 5 placebo recipients and 8 SARS-CoV-2 convalescent individuals. Dosing of Ad26.COV2.S was intramuscular, at either 5x10^10 or 1x10^11 viral particles, delivered as one shot or as two shots spaced 56 days apart. Summary of the overall study and its limitations: After vaccination, spike-specific CD8+ and CD4+ T cell responses were reported to show substantial breadth. Ad26.COV2.S recipients had higher spike-specific TCR breadth than placebo recipients (P = 0.0014). Vaccine and placebo recipients had comparable non-spike TCR breadth, which fits with the vaccine containing only spike. According to the authors, total T cell responses may have been underestimated by the TCR breadth and depth analyses. The study was not powered for comparison of responses between vaccine doses or regimens.

This specimen's treatment or condition label, interpreted: about 20 received Ad26.COV2.S at low or high dose, single or two shots; roughly five received placebo; per-sample allocation not given. Repertoires of vaccine and placebo recipients were sequenced from samples taken on day 63 after the first injection. Between 29 July and 7 August 2020, Cohort 1b enrolled approximately 26 adults aged 18-55 years at one site in Boston, USA. Ad26.COV2.S consisted of a replication-incompetent adenovirus type 26 vector by which a prefusion-stabilized SARS-CoV-2 spike protein from the original Wuhan strain was expressed. The immunoSEQ Assay was used to sequence TCRbeta CDR3 regions. After extraction, genomic DNA underwent amplification by bias-controlled multiplex PCR, followed by high-throughput sequencing. In the authors' own workflow: To quantify the absolute abundance of every unique TCRbeta CDR3 region, sequences were collapsed and filtered. T cell fraction was estimated by normalization of TCRbeta template counts to usable DNA, with usable DNA being measured through amplification of reference genes present in all nucleated cells. Repertoire TCRs were annotated as SARS-CoV-2-specific by exact matching of V gene, CDR3 amino acid sequence and J gene to a known reactive TCR set. MIRA supplied the reference SARS-CoV-2 TCR set, which was filtered for enrichment in COVID-19-positive ImmuneCODE repertoires so that public or cross-reactive TCRs were removed. Using the MIRA antigens, annotated TCRs were further analysed by specific ORF or by position within an ORF. Depth was the summed frequency of annotated unique rearrangements, while breadth was defined as annotated unique rearrangements over total unique productive rearrangements. TCR breadth was compared between groups using two-sided Wilcoxon rank-sum tests. The table was pulled from immuneACCESS by TCRdb, which kept in-frame rearrangements only. Such tables lose some clones; where checked, under half of the loss comes from unresolved V genes, and the rest has no known cause. Clonal size and the V and J genes are those of that table, whereas D and trimming came from the DNA. The sample contains around 350,000 clones, more than 75% of them found a single time. Of the sample, around 3% is held by the ten largest clones.

This clonotype was sampled from a person between 18 and 60 years old who received the Ad26.COV2.S COVID-19 vaccine or a placebo. Sequenced here: peripheral blood, sampled in a trial of Ad26.COV2.S vaccine versus placebo.

This receptor has the CDR3 CASSLVGETQYF. The DNA sequence is given as TGTGCCAGCAGCTTAGTAGGTGAGACCCAGTACTTC. The V and J segments used are TRBV11-2 and TRBJ2-5, with no D gene named confidently. The CDR3, cysteine through phenylalanine, is 12 amino acids long. The entry retains the CDR3 DNA only, 36 bases that are in frame from base 1. In the germline V gene, CDR1 corresponds to SGHAT and CDR2 to FQNNGV. V gives up 1 base and J gives up 5 bases, and the segment between their germline ends measures 5 bases.